This T cell receptor (beta chain) was retrieved from a study of cytomegalovirus exposure and HLA in healthy donors. Across the study: Researchers found that around 80% of almost 400 genotyped donors fell within the Caucasian-associated ancestry cluster.

Study observations and caveats: One variant, a missense change in DCLRE1C, was linked in a later analysis to TCR beta V- and J-gene trimming. The authors confirmed in vitro that a few CMV-associated chains were specific for CMV antigens.

Both 60 Vbeta primers and 13 Jbeta primers went into the PCR. The repertoire was sequenced with immunoSEQ multiplex PCR; TCRdb's copy has only in-frame clones and lacks some. This sample has over 70,000 clones, with 70% to 85% found just once. Germline assignment: CDR1 SGHRS and CDR2 YFSETQ. The junction had 5 bases not matched to a gene; V was cut back by 0 bases and J by 3 bases. This CDR3 spans 15 amino acids. Donors were nominally healthy when sampled, though unrecorded immune exposures were likely. As for this clone: Its specificity is not known.

Sequenced material: PBMCs. The TCR originated in a man in his forties or fifties in good health and CMV-seropositive. The chain carries TRBV5-1 and TRBJ2-7; 8 bases are shared with TRBD2. The CDR3 bases are TGCGCCAGCAGCTTGGGAACGGGAGGGCTCTACGAGCAGTACTTC. Amino acid sequence: CASSLGTGGLYEQYF. Drawing the rest from reference TRBV5-1 and TRBJ2-7, the complete variable domain is KAGVTQTPRYLIKTRGQQVTLSCSPISGHRSVSWYQQTPGQGLQFLFEYFSETQRNKGNFPGRFSGRQFSNSRSEMNVSTLELGDSALYLCASSLGTGGLYEQYFGPGTRLTVT.